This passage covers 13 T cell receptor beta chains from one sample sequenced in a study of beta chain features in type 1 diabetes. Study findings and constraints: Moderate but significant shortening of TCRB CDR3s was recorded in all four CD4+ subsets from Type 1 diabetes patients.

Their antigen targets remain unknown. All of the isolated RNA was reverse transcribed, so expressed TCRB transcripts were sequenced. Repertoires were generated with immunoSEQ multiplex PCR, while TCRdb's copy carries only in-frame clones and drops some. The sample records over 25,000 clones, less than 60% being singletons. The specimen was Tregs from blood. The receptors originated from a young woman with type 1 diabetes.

CDR3 sequence: CASSQASGSSGELFF. The CDR3 DNA follows: TGTGCCAGCAGCCAGGCTAGCGGGAGCTCCGGGGAGCTGTTTTTT. The rearrangement joins TRBV4-2 to TRBJ2-2; 10 nucleotides match TRBD2. V shed 3 bases, J shed 6 bases, and the junction held 4 bases outside the gene matches. This CDR3 comprises 15 residues. Per germline, CDR1 LGHNA and CDR2 YNFKEQ.

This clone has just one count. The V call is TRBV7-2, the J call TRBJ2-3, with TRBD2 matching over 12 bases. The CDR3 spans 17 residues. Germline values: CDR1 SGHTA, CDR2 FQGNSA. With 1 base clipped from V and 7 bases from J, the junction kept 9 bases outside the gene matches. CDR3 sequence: CASSLGATSGSWNTQYF. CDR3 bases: TGTGCCAGCAGCTTAGGAGCGACTAGCGGGAGTTGGAATACGCAGTATTTT.

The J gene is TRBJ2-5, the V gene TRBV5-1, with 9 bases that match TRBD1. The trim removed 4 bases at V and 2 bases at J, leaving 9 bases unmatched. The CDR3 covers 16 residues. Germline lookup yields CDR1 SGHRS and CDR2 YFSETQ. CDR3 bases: TGCGCCAGCAGCCCGCATACAGGGGGCGGACAAGAGACCCAGTACTTC. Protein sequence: CASSPHTGGGQETQYF.

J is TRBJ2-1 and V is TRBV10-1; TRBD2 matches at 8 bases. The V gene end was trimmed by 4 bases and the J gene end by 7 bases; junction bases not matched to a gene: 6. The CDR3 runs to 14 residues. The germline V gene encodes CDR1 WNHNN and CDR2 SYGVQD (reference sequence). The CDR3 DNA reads TGCGCCAGCAGTGTATCGGGAGGGGGAAATGAGCAGTTCTTC. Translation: CASSVSGGGNEQFF.

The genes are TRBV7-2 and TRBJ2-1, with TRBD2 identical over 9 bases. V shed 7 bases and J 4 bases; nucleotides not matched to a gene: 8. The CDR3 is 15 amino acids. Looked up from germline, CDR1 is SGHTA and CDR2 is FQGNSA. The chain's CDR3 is CASKPGRGGYNEQFF. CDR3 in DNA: TGTGCCAGCAAACCCGGGCGGGGGGGGTACAATGAGCAGTTCTTC. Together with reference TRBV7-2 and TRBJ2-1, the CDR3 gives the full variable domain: GAGVSQSPSNKVTEKGKDVELRCDPISGHTALYWYRQSLGQGLEFLIYFQGNSAPDKSGLPSDRFSAERTGGSVSTLTIQRTQQEDSAVYLCASKPGRGGYNEQFFGPGTRLTVL.

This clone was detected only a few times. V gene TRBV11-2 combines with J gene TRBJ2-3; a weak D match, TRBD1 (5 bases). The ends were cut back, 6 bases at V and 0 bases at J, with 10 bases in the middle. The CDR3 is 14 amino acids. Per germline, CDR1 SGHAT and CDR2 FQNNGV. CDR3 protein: CASSSDRSTDTQYF. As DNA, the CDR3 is TGTGCCAGCAGTTCAGACAGAAGCACAGATACGCAGTATTTT.

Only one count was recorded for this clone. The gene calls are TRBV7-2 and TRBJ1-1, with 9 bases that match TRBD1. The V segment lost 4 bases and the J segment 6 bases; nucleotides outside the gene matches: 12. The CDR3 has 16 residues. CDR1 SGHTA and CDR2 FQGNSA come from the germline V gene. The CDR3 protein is CASSSQPPGQGSEAFF. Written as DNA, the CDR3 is TGTGCCAGCAGCTCCCAACCTCCGGGACAGGGTTCTGAAGCTTTCTTT.

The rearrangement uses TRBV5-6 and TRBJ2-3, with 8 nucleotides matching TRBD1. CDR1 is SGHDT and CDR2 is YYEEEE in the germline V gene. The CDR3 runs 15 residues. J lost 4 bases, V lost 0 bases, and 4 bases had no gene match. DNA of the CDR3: TGTGCCAGCAGCTTGGGGACAGGGTTGTCAGATACGCAGTATTTT. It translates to CASSLGTGLSDTQYF.

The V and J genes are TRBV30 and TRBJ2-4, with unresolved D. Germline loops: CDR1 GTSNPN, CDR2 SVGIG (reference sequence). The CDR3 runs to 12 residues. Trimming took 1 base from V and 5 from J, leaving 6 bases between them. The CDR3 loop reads CAWSASQNIQYF. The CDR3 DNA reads TGTGCCTGGAGTGCATCCCAAAACATTCAGTACTTC.

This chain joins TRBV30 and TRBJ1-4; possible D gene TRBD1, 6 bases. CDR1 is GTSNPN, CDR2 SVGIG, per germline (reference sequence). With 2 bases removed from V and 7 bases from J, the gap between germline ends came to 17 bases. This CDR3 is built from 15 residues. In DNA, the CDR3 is TGTGCCTGGAGTCCGACAGGACGGAGGAGTGAAAAACTGTTTTTT. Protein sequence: CAWSPTGRRSEKLFF.

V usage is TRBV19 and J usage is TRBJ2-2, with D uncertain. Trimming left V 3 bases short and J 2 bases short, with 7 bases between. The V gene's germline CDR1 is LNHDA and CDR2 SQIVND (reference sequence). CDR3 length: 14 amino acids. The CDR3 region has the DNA TGTGCCAGTAGTATTATCCCTAACACCGGGGAGCTGTTTTTT. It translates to CASSIIPNTGELFF. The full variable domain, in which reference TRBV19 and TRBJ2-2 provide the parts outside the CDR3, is DGGITQSPKYLFRKEGQNVTLSCEQNLNHDAMYWYRQDPGQGLRLIYYSQIVNDFQKGDIAEGYSVSREKKESFPLTVTSAQKNPTAFYLCASSIIPNTGELFFGEGSRLTVL.

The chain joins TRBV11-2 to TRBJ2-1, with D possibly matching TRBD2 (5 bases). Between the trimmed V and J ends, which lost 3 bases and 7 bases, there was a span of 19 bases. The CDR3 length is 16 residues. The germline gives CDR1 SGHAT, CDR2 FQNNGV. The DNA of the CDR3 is TGTGCCAGCAGCTTCCCCCCGGGTTTCGGCGGGAATGAGCAGTTCTTC. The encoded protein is CASSFPPGFGGNEQFF.

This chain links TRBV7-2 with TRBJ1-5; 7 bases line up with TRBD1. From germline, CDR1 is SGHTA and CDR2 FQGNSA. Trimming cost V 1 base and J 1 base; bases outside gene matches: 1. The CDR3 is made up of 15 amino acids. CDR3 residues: CASSLGDRSNQPQHF. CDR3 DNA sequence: TGTGCCAGCAGCTTAGGGGACAGAAGCAATCAGCCCCAGCATTTT.